The source of this T cell receptor beta chain is a study of quantifying T cell responses using KT2 cells (dated by TCRdb to 2015 to 2018). General notes on the study: RNA was DNase-treated and reverse transcribed with TCR alpha and beta constant-region primers, mostly using SuperScript III. Under optimum conditions, the T4 ligation step was estimated to exceed 8.5% efficiency. To prevent over-amplification, PCR2 was performed as a SYBR Green qPCR and halted at a predetermined fluorescence threshold. Overall results and qualifications from the work: Over several orders of magnitude, the number of KT2 alpha and beta sequences rose linearly with the number of KT2 cells put in. No side-by-side comparison between this pipeline and other TCR sequencing techniques was included in the study. Even at the lowest spike-in tested, roughly one KT2 cell per 100,000 PBMC, KT2 sequences were still detected. Saturation was seen in the detection of KT2 sequences when very high numbers of KT2 cells were spiked in.

To test the sensitivity and accuracy of the pipeline, known numbers of KT2, a T cell clone whose TCR had already been sequenced, were spiked into unfractionated PBMC. A range of KT2-to-PBMC ratios was set up by mixing KT2 cells into a fixed number of PBMC. This clonotype was seen ten or more times. Which antigen it targets is not known. Base qualities are not provided; no much larger clone lies one nucleotide away. The CDR1 and CDR2 encoded by the germline V gene (reference sequence) are DFQATT and SNEGSKA. V is clipped by 5 bases and J by 2 bases, and the sequence between their germline boundaries is 12 bases long. Measured from the cysteine to the phenylalanine, the CDR3 is 13 residues long. Of all the DNA, just the CDR3 is kept, 39 bases in frame from base 1. The library was built by means of UMI-ligation and nested PCR. T4 RNA ligase 1 was used to ligate a single-stranded oligonucleotide containing the Illumina SP2 sequence and a UMI to the 3' end of the cDNA. PCR1 ran around 4 cycles (98°C 15 s, 69°C 30 s, 72°C 40 s); the beta primer was an equimolar mix of RC1.1 and RC1.2 covering TRBC1 and TRBC2. From PCR2 onward, TCR alpha and beta chains were processed separately, with sample indices and Illumina adaptors added. The UMI, placed after an 8-base spacer, consisted of 12 random nucleotides arranged as two hexamers with a spacer between them. Sequencing was done on an Illumina MiSeq using v2 2x251 paired-end chemistry, usually with some twelve samples per run. PhiX DNA at about 4.5-7% was added to each sequencing library to increase diversity. The study's processing was this. Raw reads were converted to FASTQ with bcl2fastq and were demultiplexed by dual indices with Demultiplexor. Decombinator assigned V and J genes by tag matching, allowing a single base-pair mismatch. Using UMIs, Collapsinator corrected both sequencing errors and the frequency errors that come from PCR heterogeneity. CDR3Translator converted Decombinator identifiers to nucleotide sequence, translated to amino acids, and extracted CDR3 using C- and N-terminal motifs. A cluster of KT2 sequences that shared one unique molecular identifier was counted as a single distinct KT2 TCR. TCRdb trimmed public reads at Q25 via fastp, called clones via MiXCR and kept in-frame beta chains. A single entry per CDR3 protein holds the most common genes and DNA from its merged rows. These V and J calls originate from TCRdb's pipeline instead of the authors' own analysis. The sample has 39,000 or so distinct CDR3 sequences on record, about a sixth of them singletons. The ten largest clones represent about 40% of the sample.

This TCR was recovered from a human donor. The chain uses TRBV20-1 and TRBJ2-5; the best D guess is TRBD1, with 5 bases matching. The sample comprised PBMCs spiked with cells of the T cell clone KT2. The DNA sequence is given as TGCAGTGCTCCACCGACAGCTCAAGAGACCCAGTACTTC. Translated, this is CSAPPTAQETQYF.